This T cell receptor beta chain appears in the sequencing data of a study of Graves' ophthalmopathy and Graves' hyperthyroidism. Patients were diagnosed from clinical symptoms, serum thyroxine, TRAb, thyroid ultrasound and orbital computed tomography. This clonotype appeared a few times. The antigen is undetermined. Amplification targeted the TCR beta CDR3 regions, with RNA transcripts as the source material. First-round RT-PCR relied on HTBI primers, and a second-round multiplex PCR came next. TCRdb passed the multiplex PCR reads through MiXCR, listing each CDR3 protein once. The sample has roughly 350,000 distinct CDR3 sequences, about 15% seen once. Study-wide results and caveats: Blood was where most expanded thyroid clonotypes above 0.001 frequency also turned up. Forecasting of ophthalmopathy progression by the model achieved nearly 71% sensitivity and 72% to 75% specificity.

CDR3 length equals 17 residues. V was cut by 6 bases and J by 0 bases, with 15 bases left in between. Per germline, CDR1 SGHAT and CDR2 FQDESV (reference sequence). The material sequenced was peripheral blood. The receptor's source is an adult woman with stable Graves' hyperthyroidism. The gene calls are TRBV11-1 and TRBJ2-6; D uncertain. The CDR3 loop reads CASSQYSYYSGANVLTF. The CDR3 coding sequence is TGTGCCAGCAGTCAGTACTCCTACTACTCTGGGGCCAACGTCCTGACTTTC.